What follows are 12 T cell receptor beta chains derived from one specimen sequenced in a study of regulatory T cells in long-lasting Graves disease. HTBI primers from iRepertoire and Arm-PCR of CDR3 regions yielded the TCR beta libraries. Each CDR3 protein is one row after TCRdb ran MiXCR on the multiplex PCR reads. The sample has 350,000 to 400,000 distinct CDR3 sequences, roughly a sixth seen once. Time point noted: newly diagnosed GD, antithyroid drugs for less than 3 months. The TCR library was made from RNA extracted from PBMCs. The sequencing here drew on peripheral blood mononuclear cells (PBMCs), taken at new diagnosis, from a patient treated with antithyroid drugs. Every receptor here comes from a female donor with Graves disease.

There are many counts of this clonotype. The V gene is TRBV3-1, the J gene TRBJ2-3; 8 positions agree with TRBD2. The CDR3 runs 15 residues. The germline V gene encodes CDR1 LGHDT and CDR2 YNNKEL (reference sequence). The junction had 5 bases not matched to a gene; V was cut back by 4 bases and J by 2 bases. CDR3 protein: CASSRTSGFTDTQYF. The CDR3 DNA reads as TGTGCCAGCAGCCGAACTAGCGGATTCACAGATACGCAGTATTTT.

The V call is TRBV2, the J call TRBJ1-3; TRBD1 agrees at 8 bases. V lost 8 bases and J lost 0; bases outside the gene matches: 6. The V gene's germline CDR1 is SNHLY and CDR2 FYNNEI. The CDR3 runs 15 residues. CDR3 amino acids: CASRSGGTSGNTIYF. Here the CDR3 DNA reads TGTGCCAGCCGTTCAGGGGGCACCTCTGGAAACACCATATATTTT. The entire variable domain, with the rest obtained from reference TRBV2 and TRBJ1-3, is as follows: EPEVTQTPSHQVTQMGQEVILRCVPISNHLYFYWYRQILGQKVEFLVSFYNNEISEKSEIFDDQFSVERPDGSNFTLKIRSTKLEDSAMYFCASRSGGTSGNTIYFGEGSWLTVV.

At least ten counts were recorded for this clonotype. The chain joins TRBV3-2 to TRBJ1-4; TRBD1 is taken as the D call from the table, unchecked against the DNA. TRBV3-2 is noted as a pseudogene. This CDR3 has 15 residues. DNA for the CDR3: TGTGCCAGCAGCTGTTCAGGGAAGTGTAATGAAAAACTGTTTTTT. Encoded protein: CASSCSGKCNEKLFF.

This clonotype has at least ten counts. This rearrangement joins TRBV4-1 to TRBJ2-5; 8 bases align to TRBD2. Germline V gene data show CDR1 as MGHRA and CDR2 as YSYEKL. This CDR3 comprises 16 residues. Losses at the gene ends were 0 bases for V and 3 bases for J; bases not matched to a gene: 6. The CDR3 spells CASSQDLGLVEETQYF. DNA of the CDR3: TGCGCCAGCAGCCAAGATTTGGGACTAGTCGAAGAGACCCAGTACTTC.

The sample holds many counts of this clonotype. This chain connects TRBV12-3 or TRBV12-4 to TRBJ1-3; the D is unclear. CDR3 length equals 12 residues. Between the trimmed V and J ends, which lost 0 bases and 8 bases, there was a span of 5 bases. The DNA for the CDR3 is TGTGCCAGCAGTTTAGCTAGACACACCATATATTTT. Residues: CASSLARHTIYF.

This clonotype has at least ten counts. Here the CDR3 DNA reads TGTGCCATCAGTGAAGACAGGGGAAATCAGCCCCAGCATTTT. Translated, it gives CAISEDRGNQPQHF. The chain employs TRBV10-3 and TRBJ1-5, with 8 bases matching TRBD1. With V trimmed by 3 bases and J by 4 bases, 2 bases remained unmatched. There are 14 residues in the CDR3. From germline, CDR1 is ENHRY and CDR2 SYGVKD.

This clonotype was counted ten times or more. For the CDR3, the DNA is TGTGCCAGCTCAAACCAAGGATCCGGGGAGCTGTTTTTT. This encodes CASSNQGSGELFF. This rearrangement joins TRBV18 to TRBJ2-2; D remains ambiguous. Per germline, CDR1 KGHSH and CDR2 LQKENI. V was pared by 5 bases and J by 6 bases, with 10 bases between. There are 13 residues in the CDR3.

This clonotype was seen ten or more times. V is TRBV6-2 or TRBV6-3 and J is TRBJ2-1; TRBD2 matches 7 bases. Germline V CDR1 and CDR2: MNHEY, SVGEGT. With V trimmed by 0 bases and J by 9 bases, 8 bases remained unmatched. This CDR3 spans 15 amino acids. The CDR3 loop is CASSYSAGIGVEQFF. In DNA form, the CDR3 reads TGTGCCAGCAGTTACTCAGCGGGGATTGGGGTTGAGCAGTTCTTC.

In the case of this clonotype: A read error may explain this, as a much larger clone is one base away. CDR3 nucleotide sequence: TGTGCCGGCAGCCCTCTACTTTATCCCTACAATGAGCAGTTCTTC. Translation gives CAGSPLLYPYNEQFF. This chain joins TRBV6-2 or TRBV6-3 and TRBJ2-1, with D unclear. This CDR3 spans 15 amino acids. Per germline, CDR1 MNHEY and CDR2 SVGEGT.

V is TRBV28 and J is TRBJ1-6; tentatively, D is TRBD1 (6 bases). The CDR3 length is 15 residues. Trimming shortened V by 5 bases and J by 10 bases, and 18 bases separated the two germline ends. The germline gives CDR1 MDHEN, CDR2 SYDVKM. This chain's CDR3 is CASSLDRRIVSPLHF. The CDR3 DNA reads TGTGCCAGCAGTCTAGACAGGAGAATAGTGTCACCCCTCCACTTT.

This clonotype has a count of ten or more. V gene TRBV6-1 combines with J gene TRBJ1-1; D might be TRBD1 (6 bases). The CDR3 has 15 amino acids. Between the trimmed V and J ends, which lost 6 bases and 0 bases, there was a span of 14 bases. Germline CDR1 and CDR2: MNHNS and SASEGT. The CDR3 protein is CASSGTGTMNTEAFF. CDR3 bases: TGTGCCAGCAGCGGTACAGGGACTATGAACACTGAAGCTTTCTTT.

This clonotype was detected only a few times. This chain joins TRBV3-1 and TRBJ1-1; D not resolved. Germline assignment: CDR1 LGHDT and CDR2 YNNKEL (reference sequence). This CDR3 is 13 amino acids long. Between the trimmed V and J ends, which lost 4 bases and 5 bases, there was a span of 11 bases. CDR3 coding DNA: TGTGCCAGCAGCCTCAACCCTGGGACTGAAGCTTTCTTT. It specifies CASSLNPGTEAFF.